These 2 T cell receptor beta chains were all obtained from the same sample, sequenced in a study of blood T cell repertoires in COVID-19. Sequencing used immunoSEQ multiplex PCR; TCRdb keeps in-frame clones, though not all of them. This sample has approximately 50,000 clones, with about 82% found just once. What was sequenced was peripheral blood. The receptor source for this set is an elderly woman with acute or convalescent COVID-19.

V and J are TRBV2 and TRBJ2-7, with 7 bases lining up with TRBD2. This CDR3 contains 14 residues. Germline CDR1 is SNHLY and CDR2 is FYNNEI. Germline trimming cut 10 bases from V and 9 bases from J; bases unmatched to any gene: 18. CDR3 residues: CATQERGPGGGQYF. The CDR3 nucleotides read TGTGCCACCCAAGAGCGGGGACCGGGGGGTGGGCAGTACTTC.

DNA of the CDR3: TGCAGCGTTGAAGGTCCCGGGGACAATGAGCAGTTCTTC. This translates into CSVEGPGDNEQFF. The chain employs TRBV29-1 and TRBJ2-1; a possible D gene is TRBD2 (5 bases). Per the germline V gene, CDR1 is SQVTM and CDR2 is ANQGSEA. V dropped 1 base and J dropped 5 bases, with 9 bases sitting between them. The CDR3 contains 13 residues.